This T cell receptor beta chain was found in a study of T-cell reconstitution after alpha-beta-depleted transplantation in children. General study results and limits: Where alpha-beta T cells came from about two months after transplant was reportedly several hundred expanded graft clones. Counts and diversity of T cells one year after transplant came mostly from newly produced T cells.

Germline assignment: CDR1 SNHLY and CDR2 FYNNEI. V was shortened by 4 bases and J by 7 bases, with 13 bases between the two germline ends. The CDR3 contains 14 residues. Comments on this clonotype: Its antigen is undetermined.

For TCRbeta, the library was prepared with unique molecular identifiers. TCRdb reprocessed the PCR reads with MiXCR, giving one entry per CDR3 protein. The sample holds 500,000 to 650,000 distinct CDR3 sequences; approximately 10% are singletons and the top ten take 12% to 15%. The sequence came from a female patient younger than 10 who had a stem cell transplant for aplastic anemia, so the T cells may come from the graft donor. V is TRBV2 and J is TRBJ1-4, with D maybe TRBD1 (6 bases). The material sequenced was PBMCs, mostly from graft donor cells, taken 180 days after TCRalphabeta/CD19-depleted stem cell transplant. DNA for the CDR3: TGTGCCAGCAGTGCGCGGCAGGGGACTGAAAAACTGTTTTTT. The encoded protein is CASSARQGTEKLFF. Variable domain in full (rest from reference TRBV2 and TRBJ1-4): EPEVTQTPSHQVTQMGQEVILRCVPISNHLYFYWYRQILGQKVEFLVSFYNNEISEKSEIFDDQFSVERPDGSNFTLKIRSTKLEDSAMYFCASSARQGTEKLFFGSGTQLSVL.